The source of this T cell receptor beta chain is a study of blood T cell repertoires in COVID-19. Study-level information: Both acute and convalescent COVID-19 samples were obtained from the United States, Italy and Spain. T cells, B-cell-depleted T cells, or PBMCs provided the cDNA or gDNA that served as material.

Germline CDR1 reads SGHTA; CDR2 reads FQGTGA. This CDR3 region has 16 residues. With 3 bases clipped from V and 2 bases from J, the junction kept 1 base outside the gene matches. Original processing methods: Amplification of reference gene primers was used by the study to estimate nucleated cell counts. The table came from immunoSEQ multiplex PCR; TCRdb's copy has only in-frame clones and leaves some out. The V and J calls and clone size come from that table; D and trimming were worked out from the DNA. This sample has 100,000 to 110,000 clones, with just under 80% found just once. This clone was found a few times.

This receptor was taken from a man between 70 and 80 years old with active or convalescent COVID-19. The chain is built from TRBV7-3 and TRBJ2-3; 14 bases agree with TRBD2. Sequenced sample: peripheral blood. CDR3 loop: CASSLGLAGDTDTQYF. The DNA of the CDR3 is TGTGCCAGCAGCTTGGGACTAGCGGGGGACACAGATACGCAGTATTTT.